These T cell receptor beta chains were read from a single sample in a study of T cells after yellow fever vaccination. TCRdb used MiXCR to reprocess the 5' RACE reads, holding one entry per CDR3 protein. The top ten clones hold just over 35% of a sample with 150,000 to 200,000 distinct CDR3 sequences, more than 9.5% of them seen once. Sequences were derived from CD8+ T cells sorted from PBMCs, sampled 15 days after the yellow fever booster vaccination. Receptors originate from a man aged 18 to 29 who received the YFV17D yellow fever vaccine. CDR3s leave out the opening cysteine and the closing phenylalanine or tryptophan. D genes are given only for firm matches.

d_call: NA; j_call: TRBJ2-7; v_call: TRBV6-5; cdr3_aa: ASSYSGQYEQY
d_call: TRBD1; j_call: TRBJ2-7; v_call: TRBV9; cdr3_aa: ASSVETGGLEQY
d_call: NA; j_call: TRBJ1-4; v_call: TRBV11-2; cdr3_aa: ASSPPRGSEKLF
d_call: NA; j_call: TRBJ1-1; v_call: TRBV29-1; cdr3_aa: SVAPSEAF
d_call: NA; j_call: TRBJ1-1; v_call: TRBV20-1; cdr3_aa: SASQLNMNTEAF
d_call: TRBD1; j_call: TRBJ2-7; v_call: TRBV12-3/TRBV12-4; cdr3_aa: ASSYGTGSSYEQY
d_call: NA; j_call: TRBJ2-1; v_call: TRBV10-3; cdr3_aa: AISGYRAQRYNEQF
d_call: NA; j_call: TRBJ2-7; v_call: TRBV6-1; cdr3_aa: ASSEVAEKQY
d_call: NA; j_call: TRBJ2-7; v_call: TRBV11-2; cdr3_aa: ASRGNGPSYEQY
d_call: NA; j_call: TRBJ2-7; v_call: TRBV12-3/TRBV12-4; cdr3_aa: ASQGRDYEQY
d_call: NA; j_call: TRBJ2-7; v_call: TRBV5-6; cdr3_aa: ASSSRVGEQY
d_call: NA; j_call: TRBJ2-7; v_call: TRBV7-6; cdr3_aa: ASSQGGIGEQY
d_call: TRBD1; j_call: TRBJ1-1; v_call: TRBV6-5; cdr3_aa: ASSSTGENTEAF
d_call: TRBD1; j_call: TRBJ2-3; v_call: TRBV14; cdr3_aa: ASSQRTGVPNTQY
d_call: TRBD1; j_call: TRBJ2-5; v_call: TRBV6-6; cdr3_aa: ASRDRYQETQY
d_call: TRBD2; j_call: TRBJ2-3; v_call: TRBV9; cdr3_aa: ASSGSGYSTDTQY
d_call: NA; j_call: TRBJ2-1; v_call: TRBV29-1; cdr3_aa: SVRTGEGDNEQF
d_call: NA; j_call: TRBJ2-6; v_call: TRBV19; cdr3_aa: ASGPRTAANVLT
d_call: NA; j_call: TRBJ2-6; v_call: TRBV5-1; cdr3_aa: ASSLLGAPSSGANVLT
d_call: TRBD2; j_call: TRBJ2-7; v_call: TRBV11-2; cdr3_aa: ASSLPGEGSLYEQY
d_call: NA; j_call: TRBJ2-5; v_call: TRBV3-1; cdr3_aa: ASSQVMEGETQY
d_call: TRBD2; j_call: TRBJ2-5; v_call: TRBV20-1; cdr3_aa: SARDLASGEETQY
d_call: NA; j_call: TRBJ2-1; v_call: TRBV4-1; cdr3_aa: ASSQVKGHNEQF
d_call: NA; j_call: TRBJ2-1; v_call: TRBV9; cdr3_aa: ASSANNEQF
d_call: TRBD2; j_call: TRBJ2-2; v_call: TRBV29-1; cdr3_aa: SVSTGLKNTGELF
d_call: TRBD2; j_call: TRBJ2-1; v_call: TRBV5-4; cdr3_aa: ASSLAGDEEQF
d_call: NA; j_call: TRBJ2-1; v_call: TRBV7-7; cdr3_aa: ASSPTAGKGNEQF
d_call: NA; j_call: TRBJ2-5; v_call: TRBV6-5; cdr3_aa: ASLNRPGQSKETQY
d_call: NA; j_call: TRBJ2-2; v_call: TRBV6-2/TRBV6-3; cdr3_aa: ASSFRTMNTGELF
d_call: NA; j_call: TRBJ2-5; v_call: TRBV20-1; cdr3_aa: SARTGVIQETQY
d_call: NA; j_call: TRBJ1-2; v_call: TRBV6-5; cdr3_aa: ASRPRQYYGYT
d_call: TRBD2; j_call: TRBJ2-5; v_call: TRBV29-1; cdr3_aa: SVDSGGSETKY
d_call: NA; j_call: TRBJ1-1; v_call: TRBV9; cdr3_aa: ASSVVGLPVPEAF
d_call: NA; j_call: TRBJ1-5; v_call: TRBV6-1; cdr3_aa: ASGNNQPQH
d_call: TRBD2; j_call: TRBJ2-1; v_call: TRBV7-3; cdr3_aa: ASSRGGLADNEQF
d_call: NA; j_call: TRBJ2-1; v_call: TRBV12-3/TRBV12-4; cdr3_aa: ASSSAWRGIYNEQF
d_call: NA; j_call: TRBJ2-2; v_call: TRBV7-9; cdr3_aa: ASTEARDTGELF
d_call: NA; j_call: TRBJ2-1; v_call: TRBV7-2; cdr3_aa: ASSLAGRTYNEQF
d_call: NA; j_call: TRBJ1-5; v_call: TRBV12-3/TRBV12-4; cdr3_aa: ASSFGGFVDQPQH
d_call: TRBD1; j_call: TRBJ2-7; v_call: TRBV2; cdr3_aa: ASMDRGTSLEQY
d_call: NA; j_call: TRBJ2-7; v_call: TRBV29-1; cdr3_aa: SVELGSPYEQY
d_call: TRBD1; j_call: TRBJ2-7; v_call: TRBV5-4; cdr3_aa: ASSSPDRGRSYEQY
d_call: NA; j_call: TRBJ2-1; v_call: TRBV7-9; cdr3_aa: ASSHPLVQF